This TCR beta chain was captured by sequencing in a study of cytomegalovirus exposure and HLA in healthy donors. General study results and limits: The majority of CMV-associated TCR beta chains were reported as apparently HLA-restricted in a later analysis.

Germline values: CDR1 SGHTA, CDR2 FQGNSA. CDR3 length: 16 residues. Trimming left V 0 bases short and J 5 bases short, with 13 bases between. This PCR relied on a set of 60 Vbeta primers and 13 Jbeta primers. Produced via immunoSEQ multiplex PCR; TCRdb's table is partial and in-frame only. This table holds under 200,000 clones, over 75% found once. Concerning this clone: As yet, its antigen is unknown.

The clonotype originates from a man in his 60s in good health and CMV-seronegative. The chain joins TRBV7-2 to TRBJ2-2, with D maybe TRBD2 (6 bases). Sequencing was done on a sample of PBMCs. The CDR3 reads CASSLAGGTRTGELFF. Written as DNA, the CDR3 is TGTGCCAGCAGCTTAGCGGGAGGCACCCGAACCGGGGAGCTGTTTTTT.